The entry below gives a single T cell receptor (beta chain) sequence along with its context. What it binds is not known. These data are taken from a study of cytomegalovirus exposure and HLA in healthy donors. It was with 60 Vbeta and 13 Jbeta primers that the PCR ran. Some clones are missing from TCRdb's copy, which holds only in-frame ones; the method was immunoSEQ multiplex PCR. The data show 150,000 or so clones, with approximately 80% seen just once and more than 6.5% held by the top ten. Trimming shortened V by 0 bases and J by 4 bases, and 16 bases separated the two germline ends. This CDR3 contains 16 residues. Germline V gene data show CDR1 as MNHEY and CDR2 as SVGAGI. Whole-study results and caveats: Follow-up analysis found HLA locus-dependent TCR association rates, highest for DRB1 and lowest for HLA-C. It was fewer than 200 TCR beta chains that were listed as cytomegalovirus-associated.

The material sequenced was PBMCs. This chain joins TRBV6-5 and TRBJ2-7; possibly TRBD2 for D (7 bases). This TCR was sampled from a woman between 50 and 59 years old in good health and CMV-seropositive. The CDR3 reads CASSYSMGGAGYEQYF. In DNA, the CDR3 is TGTGCCAGCAGTTACTCGATGGGGGGGGCCGGGTACGAGCAGTACTTC.